This T cell receptor (beta chain) was profiled in a study of OX40 agonist ivuxolimab in advanced cancers. Findings and limits, study-wide: Expanded clones belonging to CD8+ T cells outnumbered, on average, those of CD4+.

Data came from immunoSEQ multiplex PCR; TCRdb stores just in-frame clones and leaves some out. The sample lists roughly 22,000 clones; about 90% were seen once. Remarks on this clone: Antigen unknown.

This CDR3 spans 16 amino acids. CDR1 is SNHLY, CDR2 FYNNEI, per germline. V was trimmed by 6 bases and J by 0 bases, leaving 17 bases between them. Patients who had autoimmune disease history or got systemic immunosuppression were left out. The source of this sequence is an adult with an advanced solid tumor such as melanoma, head and neck, liver or kidney cancer. The V call is TRBV2, the J call TRBJ1-2; TRBD1 is a possible D gene (5 bases). The material sequenced was CD4+ or CD8+ T cells sorted from blood, taken in a trial of the OX40 agonist ivuxolimab. The CDR3 reads CASRRPGLGANYGYTF. CDR3 nucleotides: TGTGCCAGCAGAAGACCGGGACTCGGGGCTAACTATGGCTACACCTTC.